This TCR beta chain was recorded in a study of blood T cells in healthy people across ages. Every donor provided around 10 milliliters of peripheral blood. Then a second PCR, running roughly 7 to 11 cycles, was carried out with a sample-barcoded 5' primer and a J-beta primer mix. One entry per CDR3 protein, called by TCRdb with MiXCR from the 5' RACE reads. This table has hundreds of thousands of distinct CDR3 sequences, approximately 49% appearing once. The CDR3 length is 13 residues. The V end was cut by 3 bases, the J end by 4 bases, with 9 bases between. Germline CDR1 SGHNT, CDR2 YENEEA. On this clonotype itself: Its antigen is currently unknown.

Study findings and constraints: Age brought a roughly linear fall in TCR beta diversity measured per million T cells.

The chain links TRBV11-3 to TRBJ2-5; no firm D call. The TCR sequence derives from a woman aged 55-75 years in good health. The sequenced sample consisted of blood. The CDR3 is CASSFSSRETQYF. DNA for the CDR3: TGTGCCAGCAGCTTTAGCTCGCGAGAGACCCAGTACTTC.